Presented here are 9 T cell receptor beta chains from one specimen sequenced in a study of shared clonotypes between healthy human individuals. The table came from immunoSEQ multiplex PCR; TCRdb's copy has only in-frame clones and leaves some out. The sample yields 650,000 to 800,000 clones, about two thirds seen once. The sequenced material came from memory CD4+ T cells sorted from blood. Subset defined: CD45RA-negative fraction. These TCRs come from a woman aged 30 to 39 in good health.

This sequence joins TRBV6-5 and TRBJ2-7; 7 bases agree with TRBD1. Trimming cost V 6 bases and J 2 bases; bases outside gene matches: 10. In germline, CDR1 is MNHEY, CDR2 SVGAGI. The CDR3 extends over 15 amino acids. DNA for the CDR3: TGTGCCAGCAGCCGGACAGGTTTACGGACCTACGAGCAGTACTTC. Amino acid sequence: CASSRTGLRTYEQYF.

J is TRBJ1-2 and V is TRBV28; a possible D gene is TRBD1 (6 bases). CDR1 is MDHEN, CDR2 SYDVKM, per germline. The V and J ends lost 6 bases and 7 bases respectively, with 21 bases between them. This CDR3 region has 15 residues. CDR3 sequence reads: CASRRGAGGSSGYTF. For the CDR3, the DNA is TGTGCCAGCAGGCGGGGCGCGGGGGGCTCGAGTGGCTACACCTTC.

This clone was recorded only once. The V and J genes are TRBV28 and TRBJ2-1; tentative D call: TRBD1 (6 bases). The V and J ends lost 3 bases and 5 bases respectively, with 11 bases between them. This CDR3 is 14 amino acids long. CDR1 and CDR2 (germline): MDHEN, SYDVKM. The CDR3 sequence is CASSFRGSNNEQFF. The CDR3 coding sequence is TGTGCCAGCAGTTTTAGGGGGTCTAACAATGAGCAGTTCTTC.

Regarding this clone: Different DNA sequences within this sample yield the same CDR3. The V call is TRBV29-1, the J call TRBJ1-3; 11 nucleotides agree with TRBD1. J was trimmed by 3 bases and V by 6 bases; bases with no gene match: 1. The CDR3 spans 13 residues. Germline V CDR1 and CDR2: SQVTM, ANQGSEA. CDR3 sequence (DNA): TGCAGCGTGGGACAGGGGGGTGGAAACACCATATATTTT. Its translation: CSVGQGGGNTIYF.

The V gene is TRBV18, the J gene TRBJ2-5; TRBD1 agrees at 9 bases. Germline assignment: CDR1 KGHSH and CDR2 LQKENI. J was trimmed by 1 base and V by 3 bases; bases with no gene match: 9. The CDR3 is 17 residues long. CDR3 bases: TGTGCCAGCTCACCCCAAGAACAGGGGGCATCCCAAGAGACCCAGTACTTC. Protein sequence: CASSPQEQGASQETQYF.

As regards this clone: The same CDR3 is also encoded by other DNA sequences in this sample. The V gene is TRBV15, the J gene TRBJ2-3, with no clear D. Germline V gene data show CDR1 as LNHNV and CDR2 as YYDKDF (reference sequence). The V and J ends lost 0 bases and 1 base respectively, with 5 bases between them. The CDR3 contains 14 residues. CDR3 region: CATSRDRGTDTQYF. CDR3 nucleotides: TGTGCCACCAGCAGAGATCGTGGCACAGATACGCAGTATTTT.

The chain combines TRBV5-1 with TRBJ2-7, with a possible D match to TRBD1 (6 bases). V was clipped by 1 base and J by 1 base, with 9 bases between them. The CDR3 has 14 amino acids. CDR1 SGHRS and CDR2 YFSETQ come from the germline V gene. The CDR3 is CASSLRQASYEQYF. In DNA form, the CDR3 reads TGCGCCAGCAGCTTGCGACAGGCATCCTACGAGCAGTACTTC.

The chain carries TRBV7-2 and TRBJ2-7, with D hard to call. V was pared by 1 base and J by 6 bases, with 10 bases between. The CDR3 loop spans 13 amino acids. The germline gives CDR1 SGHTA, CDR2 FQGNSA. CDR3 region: CASSLGGRVEQYF. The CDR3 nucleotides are TGTGCCAGCAGCTTAGGGGGTAGGGTCGAGCAGTACTTC.

CDR3 sequence (DNA): TGTGCCTGGAGTGCCTCTAGCGGGAGATGGGCCGGGGGGGAGCTGTTTTTT. It specifies CAWSASSGRWAGGELFF. This chain uses TRBV30 with TRBJ2-2; 10 nucleotides line up with TRBD2. J lost 8 bases, V lost 1 base, and 13 bases had no gene match. CDR3 length: 17 amino acids. Germline V gene data show CDR1 as GTSNPN and CDR2 as SVGIG (reference sequence).